This TCR beta chain was found in a study of T cell responses to AZD1222 COVID-19 vaccine. Data came from immunoSEQ multiplex PCR; TCRdb stores just in-frame clones and leaves some out. The data show 35,000 to 55,000 clones, with over 75% seen just once and about a fifth held by the top ten. Study-level points and caveats: Donors, mostly white British, included more females; clonal diversity was possibly underestimated. Breadth and depth of Spike-specific TCRs rose after two AZD1222 doses.

This CDR3 has 14 residues. Trimming took 6 bases from V and 5 from J; bases not matched to a gene: 7. Germline lookup yields CDR1 SQVTM and CDR2 ANQGSEA. This clone was counted between two and nine times. Its antigen is unidentified. The source material was peripheral blood, sampled 28 days after the second dose of the MenACWY control vaccine. This chain connects TRBV29-1 to TRBJ1-6; 7 nucleotides match TRBD1. This clonotype was sampled from an adult who received the MenACWY meningococcal vaccine as a control. CDR3 nucleotide sequence: TGCAGCGTCCGAACGCAGGGGGATAATTCACCCCTCCACTTT. It translates to CSVRTQGDNSPLHF.